The clone carrying this TCR beta chain occurred many times. The data stem from a study of CD8 T cells in ankylosing spondylitis. The CDR3 sequence is 13 residues long. CDR1 and CDR2 from the germline V gene are MNHEY and SMNVEV (reference sequence). V was cut by 6 bases and J by 2 bases, with 11 bases left in between. TCRdb processed the 5' RACE reads anew with MiXCR; each CDR3 protein has one entry. The sample yields 190,000 or so distinct CDR3 sequences, more than 10% seen once. The clonotype was recovered from a male donor with ankylosing spondylitis or in good health (not recorded which). The chain joins TRBV27 to TRBJ2-7; D call uncertain. Material for sequencing was blood, either unsorted or a sorted T cell fraction (not recorded which). In DNA form, the CDR3 reads TGTGCCAGCAGCTTAGGGTCGGCCTACGAGCAGTACTTC. Translated, it gives CASSLGSAYEQYF.